The rows below give T cell receptor beta chains drawn from one sample of a study of shared clonotypes between healthy human individuals. TCRdb's copy holds only in-frame clones and misses some; the assay was immunoSEQ multiplex PCR. The data show approximately 510,000 clones, 75% to 85% seen once. Sequences were obtained from PBMCs. The receptors stem from a woman between 40 and 55 years old in good health. Some clones in this sample may be carry-over from other donors' samples. The CDR3 runs from the conserved cysteine through the conserved F or W. D genes are given only for firm matches. Part of the rows lack a size; the others show once, few, many or a class for expanded clones.

>NA|TRBJ1-4|NA|15|TRBV11-2
CASSPLWGDNEKLFF
TGTGCCAGCAGCCCGCTTTGGGGGGATAATGAAAAACTGTTTTTT
>NA|TRBJ2-6|TRBD2|18|TRBV19
CASKGSGTSQSWANVLTF
TGTGCCAGTAAAGGTTCGGGGACTAGTCAGAGCTGGGCCAACGTCCTGACTTTC
>NA|TRBJ2-1|NA|13|TRBV18
CASSPRIGDEQFF
TGTGCCAGCTCACCCCGGATAGGCGATGAGCAGTTCTTC
>NA|TRBJ1-6|TRBD1|14|TRBV15
CATRMDRSDSPLHF
TGTGCCACCAGAATGGACAGGTCAGATTCACCCCTCCACTTT
>NA|TRBJ1-2|TRBD1|15|TRBV7-3
CASSERTGQGYGYTF
TGTGCCAGCAGCGAAAGGACAGGGCAGGGCTATGGCTACACCTTC
>NA|TRBJ2-3|NA|13|TRBV6-4
CASSWDHTDTQYF
TGTGCCAGCAGTTGGGACCACACAGATACGCAGTATTTT
>NA|TRBJ1-6|NA|14|TRBV4-2
CASSLAGENSPLHF
TGTGCCAGCAGCCTGGCCGGGGAGAATTCACCCCTCCACTTT
>NA|TRBJ2-7|NA|15|TRBV2
CASSSRGYNSYEQYF
TGTGCCAGCAGCTCACGGGGGTACAATTCCTACGAGCAGTACTTC
>NA|TRBJ2-1|TRBD2|18|TRBV28
CASRREGGPPLRDNEQFF
TGTGCCAGCAGGCGGGAGGGGGGCCCCCCCCTACGGGACAATGAGCAGTTCTTC
>NA|TRBJ2-7|NA|13|TRBV18
CASSPGLSYEQYF
TGTGCCAGCTCACCAGGACTCTCCTACGAGCAGTACTTC
>NA|TRBJ2-5|NA|15|TRBV7-2
CASSRSGFAQETQYF
TGTGCCAGCAGCCGCTCCGGTTTTGCGCAAGAGACCCAGTACTTC
>once|TRBJ2-7|TRBD2|13|TRBV5-1
CASSTGLVYEQYF
TGCGCCAGCAGCACGGGACTAGTCTACGAGCAGTACTTC
>NA|TRBJ2-2|NA|14|TRBV18
CASSPRTNTGELFF
TGTGCCAGCTCACCGAGGACAAACACCGGGGAGCTGTTTTTT
>NA|TRBJ2-7|NA|16|TRBV5-8
CASSQGLSGLRAEQYF
TGCGCCAGCAGCCAGGGATTATCGGGACTCCGGGCCGAGCAGTACTTC
>NA|TRBJ2-3|TRBD2|14|TRBV30
CAWNPGLVSDTQYF
TGTGCCTGGAACCCGGGACTAGTATCAGATACGCAGTATTTT
>NA|TRBJ2-7|TRBD2|15|TRBV19
CASSGQTSGSYEQYF
TGTGCCAGTAGTGGCCAGACTAGCGGGAGCTACGAGCAGTACTTC
>NA|TRBJ2-2|NA|12|TRBV30
CAWSLDLGELFF
TGTGCCTGGAGTCTAGATCTCGGGGAGCTGTTTTTT
>NA|TRBJ1-5|NA|13|TRBV6-1
CASHRESNQPQHF
TGTGCCAGCCACAGGGAGAGCAATCAGCCCCAGCATTTT
>once|TRBJ2-1|NA|17|TRBV1
CTSSHVGTSGRNNEQFF
TGCACCAGCAGCCACGTCGGGACTAGCGGGAGGAACAATGAGCAGTTCTTC
>NA|TRBJ1-2|TRBD1|13|TRBV5-6
CASYEQGYYGYTF
TGTGCCAGCTACGAACAGGGGTATTATGGCTACACCTTC
>NA|TRBJ1-2|NA|11|TRBV28
CASSPGDGYTF
TGTGCCAGCAGTCCCGGGGACGGCTACACCTTC
>NA|TRBJ2-7|NA|15|TRBV9
CASSVGPLGPYEQYF
TGTGCCAGCAGCGTAGGCCCGCTGGGCCCCTACGAGCAGTACTTC
>NA|TRBJ1-2|NA|16|TRBV5-6
CASSPPRPGTNYGYTF
TGTGCCAGCAGCCCCCCCCGGCCAGGGACCAACTATGGCTACACCTTC
>NA|TRBJ1-2|NA|14|TRBV5-4
CASSIDETDYGYTF
TGTGCCAGCAGCATTGACGAGACGGACTATGGCTACACCTTC
>once|TRBJ1-3|NA|14|TRBV13
CASSLGGPGNTIYF
TGTGCCAGCAGCTTAGGAGGACCTGGAAACACCATATATTTT
>NA|TRBJ2-4|TRBD1|14|TRBV2
CASGSATGGHIQYF
TGTGCCAGCGGAAGCGCCACAGGGGGCCACATTCAGTACTTC
>NA|TRBJ2-7|NA|15|TRBV7-9
CASSSTGPVFYEQYF
TGTGCCAGCAGCTCGACGGGGCCCGTCTTCTACGAGCAGTACTTC
>NA|TRBJ1-5|NA|13|TRBV30
CAWSVSDNQPQHF
TGTGCCTGGAGTGTGTCAGACAATCAGCCCCAGCATTTT
>NA|TRBJ1-4|NA|15|TRBV6-5
CASSPAGVSYEKLFF
TGTGCCAGCAGTCCCGCAGGAGTGAGCTATGAAAAACTGTTTTTT
>NA|TRBJ2-5|TRBD2|15|TRBV19
CASSILAGDQETQYF
TGTGCCAGTAGTATACTAGCGGGGGACCAAGAGACCCAGTACTTC
>few|TRBJ2-2|TRBD2|16|TRBV6-5
CASSYSTGGVDGELFF
TGTGCCAGCAGTTACTCGACTGGGGGGGTTGACGGGGAGCTGTTTTTT
>NA|TRBJ2-7|NA|14|TRBV6-6
CASSWDTNSYEQYF
TGTGCCAGCAGTTGGGACACTAACTCCTACGAGCAGTACTTC
>NA|TRBJ2-1|NA|14|TRBV5-1
CASSLEGSYNEQFF
TGCGCCAGCAGCTTGGAAGGTTCCTACAATGAGCAGTTCTTC
>NA|TRBJ2-2|TRBD2|20|TRBV4-1
CASSHRYGRASGIAPGELFF
TGCGCCAGCAGCCACCGCTACGGGAGGGCTAGCGGGATTGCCCCCGGGGAGCTGTTTTTT
>NA|TRBJ2-2|TRBD2|17|TRBV7-2
CASSLRGGRTNTGELFF
TGTGCCAGCAGCTTAAGAGGCGGGAGAACGAACACCGGGGAGCTGTTTTTT
>few|TRBJ1-2|TRBD1|14|TRBV28
CASSLSTGKKGYTF
TGTGCCAGCAGTTTATCGACAGGGAAAAAGGGCTACACCTTC
>NA|TRBJ2-3|NA|13|TRBV18
CASSPLGVDTQYF
TGTGCCAGCTCACCCCTCGGAGTAGATACGCAGTATTTT
>NA|TRBJ2-1|NA|13|TRBV28
CASSGGARGEQFF
TGTGCCAGCAGCGGCGGGGCCCGAGGTGAGCAGTTCTTC
>once|TRBJ2-5|NA|10|TRBV7-8
CATARGTQYF
TGTGCCACCGCCCGGGGGACCCAGTACTTC
>few|TRBJ2-1|TRBD1|15|TRBV7-2
CASSPDRGEHNEQFF
TGTGCCAGCAGCCCGGACAGGGGGGAGCACAATGAGCAGTTCTTC
>NA|TRBJ1-6|NA|17|TRBV5-1
CASSLEAYPRLGTPLHF
TGCGCCAGCAGCTTGGAGGCTTACCCCCGCCTTGGGACACCCCTCCACTTT
>NA|TRBJ1-5|NA|15|TRBV6-6
CASSKTGDGYQPQHF
TGTGCCAGCAGCAAGACAGGAGATGGGTACCAGCCCCAGCATTTT
>NA|TRBJ1-1|NA|15|TRBV5-1
CASSKRTQGNTEAFF
TGCGCCAGCAGCAAAAGGACCCAGGGGAACACTGAAGCTTTCTTT
>NA|TRBJ1-4|NA|13|TRBV30
CAWRRGAEEKLFF
TGTGCCTGGAGGAGGGGGGCGGAGGAAAAACTGTTTTTT
>NA|TRBJ1-5|NA|14|TRBV7-2
CASSLIGDNQPQHF
TGTGCCAGCAGCCTAATCGGCGATAATCAGCCCCAGCATTTT
>NA|TRBJ1-1|NA|14|TRBV11-1
CASSLESGGTEAFF
TGTGCCAGCAGCTTAGAGTCCGGAGGCACTGAAGCTTTCTTT
>NA|TRBJ2-2|NA|15|TRBV29-1
CSVTRGTTNTGELFF
TGCAGCGTTACCAGAGGAACGACGAACACCGGGGAGCTGTTTTTT
>NA|TRBJ2-7|TRBD2|14|TRBV28
CASEREGSSYEQYF
TGTGCCAGTGAGCGGGAGGGCAGCTCCTACGAGCAGTACTTC
>NA|TRBJ2-1|TRBD2|14|TRBV29-1
CSVDSRELGNEQFF
TGCAGCGTTGATTCGCGGGAGCTTGGAAATGAGCAGTTCTTC
>NA|TRBJ2-2|NA|14|TRBV18
CASSRRENTGELFF
TGTGCCAGCTCAAGGCGGGAAAACACCGGGGAGCTGTTTTTT
>NA|TRBJ1-2|TRBD1|15|TRBV28
CASSSHGQGIYGYTF
TGTGCCAGCAGTTCACACGGACAGGGAATCTATGGCTACACCTTC
>NA|TRBJ2-5|NA|14|TRBV4-2
CASSQIVTKETQYF
TGTGCCAGCAGCCAGATCGTGACTAAGGAGACCCAGTACTTC
>NA|TRBJ1-2|TRBD1|14|TRBV5-1
CASSSSRTGYGYTF
TGCGCCAGCAGCTCCAGCAGGACAGGCTATGGCTACACCTTC
>NA|TRBJ1-2|NA|13|TRBV7-9
CASSRGTDYGYTF
TGTGCCAGCAGCAGGGGGACCGACTATGGCTACACCTTC
>few|TRBJ2-1|TRBD1|14|TRBV7-2
CASSIDRGLNEQFF
TGTGCCAGCAGCATAGACAGGGGGCTCAATGAGCAGTTCTTC
>NA|TRBJ2-3|TRBD2|14|TRBV29-1
CSVEGLAETDTQYF
TGCAGCGTTGAGGGACTAGCGGAGACAGATACGCAGTATTTT
>NA|TRBJ2-7|NA|13|TRBV15
CATSRGADYEQYF
TGTGCCACCAGCAGGGGGGCCGACTACGAGCAGTACTTC
>NA|TRBJ1-1|TRBD1|13|TRBV15
CATSRERRGQAFF
TGTGCCACCAGCAGAGAGCGGAGGGGGCAGGCTTTCTTT
>NA|TRBJ2-6|NA|15|TRBV7-2
CASSRPRAGANVLTF
TGTGCCAGCAGCAGACCGAGGGCTGGGGCCAACGTCCTGACTTTC